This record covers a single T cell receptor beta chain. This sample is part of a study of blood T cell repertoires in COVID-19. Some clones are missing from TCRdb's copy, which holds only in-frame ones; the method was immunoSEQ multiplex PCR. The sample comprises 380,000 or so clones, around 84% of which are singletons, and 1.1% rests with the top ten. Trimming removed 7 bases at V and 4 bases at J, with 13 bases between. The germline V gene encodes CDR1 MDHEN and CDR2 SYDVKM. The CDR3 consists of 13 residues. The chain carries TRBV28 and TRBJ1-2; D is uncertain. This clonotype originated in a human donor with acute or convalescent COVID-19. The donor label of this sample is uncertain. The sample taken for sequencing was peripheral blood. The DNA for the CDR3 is TGTGCCAGCACTGCAGGTATTACCTATGGCTACACCTTC. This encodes CASTAGITYGYTF.